The 27 T cell receptor beta chains presented below share a single source sample, sequenced in a study of cytomegalovirus exposure and HLA in healthy donors. Both 60 Vbeta primers and 13 Jbeta primers went into the PCR. The method was immunoSEQ multiplex PCR; TCRdb's version includes in-frame clones alone and lacks a portion of them. The table records approximately 160,000 clones, 65% to 90% of them present only once. Sequencing used PBMCs. These receptors all stem from a human donor in good health.

The CDR3 sequence is CASSSGLAGVQETQYF. CDR3 nucleotide sequence: TGTGCCAGCAGCTCGGGACTAGCGGGGGTCCAAGAGACCCAGTACTTC. This rearrangement joins TRBV4-2 to TRBJ2-5, with 14 bases fitting TRBD2. Per the germline V gene, CDR1 is LGHNA and CDR2 is YNFKEQ. The junction had 3 bases not matched to a gene; V was cut back by 5 bases and J by 1 base. CDR3 length: 16 amino acids.

This chain connects TRBV9 to TRBJ2-7; no firm D call. V shed 0 bases and J shed 6 bases, with 16 bases lying between them. The germline V gene has CDR1 SGDLS and CDR2 YYNGEE. The CDR3 covers 15 residues. In DNA form, the CDR3 reads TGTGCCAGCAGCGTAGAACCCGTCGGGTCGGTCGAGCAGTACTTC. Its translation: CASSVEPVGSVEQYF.

This clone has just a few counts. The V gene is TRBV6-6, the J gene TRBJ2-5; 9 positions agree with TRBD1. The CDR3 totals 16 residues. Germline V gene lookup returns CDR1 MNHNY and CDR2 SVGAGI (reference sequence). V trimming: 5 bases; J trimming: 0 bases; junction bases outside the gene matches: 7. The CDR3 sequence: CASSRPGTGNQETQYF. In DNA form, the CDR3 reads TGTGCCAGCAGTCGACCCGGGACAGGGAACCAAGAGACCCAGTACTTC.

The V and J genes are TRBV9 and TRBJ2-2; 11 bases are shared with TRBD2. The germline V gene has CDR1 SGDLS and CDR2 YYNGEE. V lost 2 bases and J lost 0; bases outside the gene matches: 3. This CDR3 region has 17 residues. The CDR3 loop reads CASSVLAGGSNTGELFF. The CDR3 region has the DNA TGTGCCAGCAGCGTGCTAGCGGGGGGCTCGAACACCGGGGAGCTGTTTTTT. Full variable domain (missing parts from reference TRBV9 and TRBJ2-2): DSGVTQTPKHLITATGQRVTLRCSPRSGDLSVYWYQQSLDQGLQFLIQYYNGEERAKGNILERFSAQQFPDLHSELNLSSLELGDSALYFCASSVLAGGSNTGELFFGEGSRLTVL.

The rearrangement links TRBV2 to TRBJ2-7; TRBD1 matches 7 bases. CDR1 is SNHLY, CDR2 FYNNEI, per germline. The CDR3 is 14 amino acids. Trimming at V came to 4 bases and at J to 0 bases, leaving 3 bases not matched to a gene. CDR3 loop: CASSAGTVSYEQYF. CDR3 DNA: TGTGCCAGCAGTGCAGGGACAGTCTCCTACGAGCAGTACTTC.

V and J are TRBV7-2 and TRBJ1-3, with 7 positions matching TRBD1. The V and J ends lost 5 bases and 2 bases, in that order; junction bases with no gene match: 9. Germline V gene data show CDR1 as SGHTA and CDR2 as FQGNSA. The CDR3 spans 16 residues. The chain's CDR3 is CASSLVPQGAGNTIYF. The DNA for the CDR3 is TGTGCCAGCAGCCTAGTGCCTCAGGGGGCTGGAAACACCATATATTTT.

This rearrangement joins TRBV5-4 to TRBJ2-5, with D tentatively TRBD1 (6 bases). V was cut by 4 bases and J by 6 bases, with 22 bases left in between. The CDR3 is 16 residues long. From germline, CDR1 is SGHNT and CDR2 YYREEE (reference sequence). In DNA, the CDR3 is TGTGCCAGCAGCGAAAGGACAGAGGCGGCTATTCAGACCCAGTACTTC. It codes for CASSERTEAAIQTQYF. The whole variable domain, remainder taken from reference TRBV5-4 and TRBJ2-5, is ETGVTQSPTHLIKTRGQQVTLRCSSQSGHNTVSWYQQALGQGPQFIFQYYREEENGRGNFPPRFSGLQFPNYSSELNVNALELDDSALYLCASSERTEAAIQTQYFGPGTRLLVL.

The chain links TRBV7-6 to TRBJ1-1, with a weak D call TRBD1 (5 bases). V was trimmed by 7 bases and J by 6 bases, leaving 21 bases between them. Germline V gene sequence: CDR1 SGHVS, CDR2 FNYEAQ. CDR3 length equals 15 residues. In DNA, the CDR3 is TGTGCCAGCATAGACTCGGGACTCCCTTCAGCTGAAGCTTTCTTT. Amino acid sequence: CASIDSGLPSAEAFF.

In its sample, this clone was seen once. V usage is TRBV7-2 and J usage is TRBJ2-7; D is unresolved. V was cut by 2 bases and J by 3 bases, with 5 bases left in between. Germline CDR1 reads SGHTA; CDR2 reads FQGNSA. CDR3 length: 12 residues. This chain's CDR3 is CASSLQRYEQYF. CDR3 bases: TGTGCCAGCAGCTTACAGCGCTACGAGCAGTACTTC. Based on the CDR3 plus reference TRBV7-2 and TRBJ2-7, the full variable domain is GAGVSQSPSNKVTEKGKDVELRCDPISGHTALYWYRQSLGQGLEFLIYFQGNSAPDKSGLPSDRFSAERTGGSVSTLTIQRTQQEDSAVYLCASSLQRYEQYFGPGTRLTVT.

The gene calls are TRBV11-2 and TRBJ1-2; 8 bases are shared with TRBD1. The CDR3 runs 14 residues. Germline-derived CDR1 and CDR2 are SGHAT and FQNNGV. With 2 bases clipped from V and 5 bases from J, the junction kept 4 bases outside the gene matches. The CDR3 protein is CASSLRTGNYGYTF. CDR3 sequence (DNA): TGTGCCAGCAGCTTACGGACAGGGAATTATGGCTACACCTTC.

This chain joins TRBV11-3 and TRBJ2-7; weak D call: TRBD2 (5 bases). Germline loops: CDR1 SGHNT, CDR2 YENEEA. This CDR3 has 17 residues. Trimming pared 6 bases from V and 2 bases from J, leaving 23 bases between. CDR3 residues: CASREKLQSGPTYEQYF. CDR3 nucleotide sequence: TGTGCCAGCAGAGAAAAACTCCAAAGCGGACCAACCTACGAGCAGTACTTC.

This clone turned up a few times. The chain carries TRBV9 and TRBJ2-4; D unclear. Germline-derived CDR1 and CDR2 are SGDLS and YYNGEE. This CDR3 is built from 14 residues. Deletions cut 0 bases from V and 4 bases from J, with 8 bases between. The CDR3 reads CASSVGAIKNIQYF. The CDR3 coding sequence is TGTGCCAGCAGCGTAGGAGCGATAAAAAACATTCAGTACTTC. The entire variable domain, with the rest obtained from reference TRBV9 and TRBJ2-4, is as follows: DSGVTQTPKHLITATGQRVTLRCSPRSGDLSVYWYQQSLDQGLQFLIQYYNGEERAKGNILERFSAQQFPDLHSELNLSSLELGDSALYFCASSVGAIKNIQYFGAGTRLSVL.

This chain uses TRBV7-8 with TRBJ1-5; 11 bases map to TRBD1. Germline V CDR1 and CDR2: SGHVS, FQNEAQ. With V trimmed by 1 base and J by 6 bases, 5 bases remained unmatched. The CDR3 has 16 amino acids. Here the CDR3 DNA reads TGTGCCAGCAGCTTAGGGACAGGGGGCATGGGTCAGCCCCAGCATTTT. The encoded protein is CASSLGTGGMGQPQHF.

The V and J genes are TRBV7-9 and TRBJ2-3; TRBD1 matches 8 bases. Germline V gene lookup returns CDR1 SEHNR and CDR2 FQNEAQ (reference sequence). J was trimmed by 7 bases and V by 5 bases; bases with no gene match: 14. The CDR3 extends over 16 amino acids. The DNA of the CDR3 is TGTGCCAGCAGCGAACGGGCCGGACAGGGCCAGTATACGCAGTATTTT. This encodes CASSERAGQGQYTQYF.

This clone was counted only a few times. CDR3 nucleotides: TGTGCCAGCAGTTCGGGACAGGGGACCTACGAGCAGTACTTC. This codes for CASSSGQGTYEQYF. The J gene is TRBJ2-7, the V gene TRBV6-6; 10 positions agree with TRBD1. This CDR3 contains 14 residues. Germline assignment: CDR1 MNHNY and CDR2 SVGAGI (reference sequence). After removal of 4 bases from V and 2 bases from J, the junction contained 2 bases not matched to a gene.

The rearrangement joins TRBV9 to TRBJ1-5; D gene unclear. V dropped 3 bases and J dropped 7 bases, with 8 bases sitting between them. The germline V gene has CDR1 SGDLS and CDR2 YYNGEE. CDR3 size: 12 residues. This chain's CDR3 is CASSEAIQPQHF. The DNA for the CDR3 is TGTGCCAGCAGCGAAGCCATCCAGCCCCAGCATTTT. The variable domain in full, completed from reference TRBV9 and TRBJ1-5, reads DSGVTQTPKHLITATGQRVTLRCSPRSGDLSVYWYQQSLDQGLQFLIQYYNGEERAKGNILERFSAQQFPDLHSELNLSSLELGDSALYFCASSEAIQPQHFGDGTRLSIL.

The chain links TRBV28 to TRBJ2-7; D unresolved. V lost 5 bases to trimming and J lost 0 bases, with 20 bases between them. The CDR3 extends over 17 amino acids. Germline V gene data show CDR1 as MDHEN and CDR2 as SYDVKM. The CDR3, as DNA: TGTGCCAGCAGTCCCTTCGCGATTCACCCCCGCTCCTACGAGCAGTACTTC. Translated: CASSPFAIHPRSYEQYF.

The chain combines TRBV5-6 with TRBJ1-2; D unclear. The CDR3 runs to 14 residues. Trimming took off 7 bases at V and 10 bases at J, with 23 bases between the two ends. Germline values: CDR1 SGHDT, CDR2 YYEEEE. Here the CDR3 DNA reads TGTGCCAGCGAGGAAAGACGGTCCGGTGGAGTCTACACCTTC. As protein: CASEERRSGGVYTF.

This clone was detected only a few times. The chain joins TRBV7-9 to TRBJ2-5; D is uncertain. Per the germline V gene, CDR1 is SEHNR and CDR2 is FQNEAQ (reference sequence). This CDR3 contains 15 residues. Between the trimmed V and J ends, which lost 4 bases and 2 bases, there was a span of 14 bases. CDR3 coding DNA: TGTGCCAGCAGCTCAGGATTAGTAGGACAAGAGACCCAGTACTTC. Amino acids: CASSSGLVGQETQYF.

This chain links TRBV5-4 with TRBJ2-7; TRBD1 matches 8 bases. Germline V CDR1 and CDR2: SGHNT, YYREEE (reference sequence). The V segment lost 2 bases and the J segment 0 bases; nucleotides outside the gene matches: 1. CDR3 length: 14 amino acids. CDR3 protein: CASSFGQGSYEQYF. CDR3 sequence (DNA): TGTGCCAGCAGCTTCGGACAGGGCTCCTACGAGCAGTACTTC.

There are a few counts of this clone. The chain couples TRBV20-1 to TRBJ1-2; no reliable D call. Germline V gives CDR1 DFQATT, CDR2 SNEGSKA (reference sequence). Trimming cost V 3 bases and J 8 bases, with 7 bases left between them. This CDR3 comprises 10 residues. CDR3 residues: CSASRQGYTF. In nucleotides, the CDR3 is TGCAGTGCTAGCCGCCAGGGCTACACCTTC.

The rearrangement links TRBV5-4 to TRBJ2-5; TRBD2 agrees at 9 bases. The trim removed 4 bases at V and 5 bases at J, leaving 12 bases unmatched. The CDR3 loop spans 16 amino acids. Germline-derived CDR1 and CDR2 are SGHNT and YYREEE (reference sequence). The CDR3 protein is CASSGRQRGALETQYF. The CDR3 region has the DNA TGTGCCAGCAGCGGACGGCAGCGGGGGGCCTTGGAGACCCAGTACTTC.

V is TRBV6-6 and J is TRBJ1-2; D ambiguous. The CDR3 extends over 11 amino acids. CDR1 MNHNY and CDR2 SVGAGI come from the germline V gene (reference sequence). Trimming pared 8 bases from V and 2 bases from J, leaving 6 bases between. CDR3 amino acids: CASAGNYGYTF. The CDR3 DNA reads as TGTGCCAGCGCCGGGAACTATGGCTACACCTTC.

The V and J genes are TRBV4-3 and TRBJ2-7; 8 positions agree with TRBD1. Germline values: CDR1 LGHNA, CDR2 YSLEER. The CDR3 runs to 15 residues. The V gene end was trimmed by 1 base and the J gene end by 1 base; junction bases not matched to a gene: 3. This CDR3 reads CASSQGTGRSYEQYF. CDR3 sequence (DNA): TGCGCCAGCAGCCAAGGGACAGGGAGGTCCTACGAGCAGTACTTC.

The V and J genes are TRBV6-6 and TRBJ1-1; weak D call: TRBD1 (6 bases). Trimming removed 2 bases at V and 7 bases at J, with 20 bases between. This CDR3 contains 16 residues. Germline CDR1 and CDR2: MNHNY and SVGAGI (reference sequence). CDR3 nucleotides: TGTGCCAGCAGTTACGGGATAACCAGGGGCCACATTGAAGCTTTCTTT. The encoded protein is CASSYGITRGHIEAFF.

The chain recombines TRBV4-3 with TRBJ1-1, with TRBD1 identical over 8 bases. The ends lost 3 bases at V and 4 bases at J; junction bases unmatched: 1. The CDR3 is 13 amino acids. Germline CDR1 is LGHNA and CDR2 is YSLEER. CDR3 amino acids: CASSHDRGTEAFF. CDR3 sequence (DNA): TGCGCCAGCAGCCACGACAGGGGCACTGAAGCTTTCTTT.

The chain links TRBV7-8 to TRBJ2-7, with D maybe TRBD2 (5 bases). The CDR3 runs 15 residues. CDR1 and CDR2 from the germline V gene are SGHVS and FQNEAQ. Between the trimmed V and J ends, which lost 5 bases and 3 bases, there was a span of 17 bases. The DNA for the CDR3 is TGTGCCAGCAGCCCAAGAAGTGGGGAGTACTACGAGCAGTACTTC. Encoded protein: CASSPRSGEYYEQYF.